The clone carrying this T cell receptor (beta chain) was observed a few times. What it recognizes is unknown. This specimen comes from a study of T cells in Graves' hyperthyroidism and ophthalmopathy. What was amplified from RNA transcripts were TCR beta CDR3 regions. First-round RT-PCR with HTBI primers amplified the TCR CDR3 region. TCRdb used MiXCR to reprocess the multiplex PCR reads, holding one entry per CDR3 protein. The sample includes fewer than 450,000 distinct CDR3 sequences, approximately 18% of them seen just once. Trimming cost V 4 bases and J 13 bases; bases outside gene matches: 14. CDR1 and CDR2 (germline): SGHRS, YFSETQ. The CDR3 length is 15 residues. General observations from the study: Through a model of 13 V-J features, ophthalmopathy was separated from stable hyperthyroidism.

The sample comprised blood. The TCR originated in a woman in her twenties or thirties with Graves' hyperthyroidism that later progressed to Graves' ophthalmopathy. The chain combines TRBV5-1 with TRBJ1-4; 9 bases map to TRBD1. The CDR3 protein is CASSPAPGQGPGLFF. The CDR3 DNA reads TGCGCCAGCAGCCCGGCCCCCGGACAGGGGCCAGGACTGTTTTTT.